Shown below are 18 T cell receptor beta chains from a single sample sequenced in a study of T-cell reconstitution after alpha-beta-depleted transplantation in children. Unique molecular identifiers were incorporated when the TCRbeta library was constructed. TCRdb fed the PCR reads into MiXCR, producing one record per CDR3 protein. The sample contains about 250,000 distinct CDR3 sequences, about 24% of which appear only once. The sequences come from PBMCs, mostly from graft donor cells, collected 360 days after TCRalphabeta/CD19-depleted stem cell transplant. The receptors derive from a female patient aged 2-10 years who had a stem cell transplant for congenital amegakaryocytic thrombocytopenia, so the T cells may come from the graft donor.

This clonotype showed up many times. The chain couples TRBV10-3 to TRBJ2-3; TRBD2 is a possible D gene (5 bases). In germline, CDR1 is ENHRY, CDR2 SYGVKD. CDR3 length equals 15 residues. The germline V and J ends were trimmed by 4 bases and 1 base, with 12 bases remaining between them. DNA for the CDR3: TGTGCCATCAGTGCCCCCGGACTCGGCACAGATACGCAGTATTTT. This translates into CAISAPGLGTDTQYF.

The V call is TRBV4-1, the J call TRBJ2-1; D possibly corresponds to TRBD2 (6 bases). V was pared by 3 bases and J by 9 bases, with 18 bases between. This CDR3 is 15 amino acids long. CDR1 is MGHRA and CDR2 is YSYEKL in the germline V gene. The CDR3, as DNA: TGCGCCAGCAGCCACCCTCCAGGAGGGACTCGTGAGCAGTTCTTC. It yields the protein CASSHPPGGTREQFF.

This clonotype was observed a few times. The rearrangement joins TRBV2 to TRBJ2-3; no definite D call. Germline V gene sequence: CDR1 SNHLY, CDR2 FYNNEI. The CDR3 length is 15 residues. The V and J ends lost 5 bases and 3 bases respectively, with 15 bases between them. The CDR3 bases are TGTGCCAGCAGTTTTAGGACGGGTGGGACAGATACGCAGTATTTT. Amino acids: CASSFRTGGTDTQYF.

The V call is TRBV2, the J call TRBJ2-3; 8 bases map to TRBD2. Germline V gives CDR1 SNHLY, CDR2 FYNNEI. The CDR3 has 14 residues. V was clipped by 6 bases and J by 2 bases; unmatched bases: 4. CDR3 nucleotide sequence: TGTGCCAGCAGCCAGCGGGGGTTCACAGATACGCAGTATTTT. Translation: CASSQRGFTDTQYF.

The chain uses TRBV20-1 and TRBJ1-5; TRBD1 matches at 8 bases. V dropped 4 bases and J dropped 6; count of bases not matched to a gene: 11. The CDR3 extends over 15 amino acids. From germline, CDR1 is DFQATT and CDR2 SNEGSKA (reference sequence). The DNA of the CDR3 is TGCAGTGCTATGGCTCAGGGGGCCTTTCGTCAGCCCCAGCATTTT. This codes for CSAMAQGAFRQPQHF.

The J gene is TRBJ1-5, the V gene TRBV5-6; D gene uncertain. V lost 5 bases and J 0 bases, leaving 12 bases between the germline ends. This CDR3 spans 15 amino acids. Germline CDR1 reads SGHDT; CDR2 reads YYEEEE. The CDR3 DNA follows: TGTGCCAGCAGGTACTGGTCTTTTAGCAATCAGCCCCAGCATTTT. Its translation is CASRYWSFSNQPQHF.

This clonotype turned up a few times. CDR3 protein: CASSAQHQPQHF. CDR3 nucleotide sequence: TGTGCCAGCAGCGCACAGCATCAGCCCCAGCATTTT. The rearrangement links TRBV11-2 to TRBJ1-5; D remains ambiguous. Per the germline V gene, CDR1 is SGHAT and CDR2 is FQNNGV. This CDR3 contains 12 residues. V dropped 5 bases and J dropped 5 bases, with 7 bases sitting between them.

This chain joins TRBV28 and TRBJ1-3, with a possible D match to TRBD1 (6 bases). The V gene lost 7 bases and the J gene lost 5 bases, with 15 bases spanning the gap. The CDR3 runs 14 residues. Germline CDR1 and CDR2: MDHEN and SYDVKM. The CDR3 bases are TGTGCCAGCACTATAACAGGGTTCCGAAACACCATATATTTT. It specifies CASTITGFRNTIYF.

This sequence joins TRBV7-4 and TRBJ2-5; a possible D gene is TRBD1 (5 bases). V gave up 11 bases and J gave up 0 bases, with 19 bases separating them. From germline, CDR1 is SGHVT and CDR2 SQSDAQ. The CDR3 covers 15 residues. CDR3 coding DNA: TGTGCCTGCTGCCGCATGTGGGGCTACCAAGAGACCCAGTACTTC. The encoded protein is CACCRMWGYQETQYF. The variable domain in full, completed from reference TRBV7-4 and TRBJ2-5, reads GAGVSQSPRYKVAKRGRDVALRCDSISGHVTLYWYRQTLGQGSEVLTYSQSDAQRDKSGRPSGRFSAERPERSVSTLKIQRTEQGDSAVYLCACCRMWGYQETQYFGPGTRLLVL.

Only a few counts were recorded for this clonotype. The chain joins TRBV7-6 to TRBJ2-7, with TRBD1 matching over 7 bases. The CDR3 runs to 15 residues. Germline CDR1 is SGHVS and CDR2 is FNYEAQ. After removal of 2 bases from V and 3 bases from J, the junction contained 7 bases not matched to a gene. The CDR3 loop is CASSLSQGIHYEQYF. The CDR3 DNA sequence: TGTGCCAGCAGCTTATCACAGGGGATTCACTACGAGCAGTACTTC.

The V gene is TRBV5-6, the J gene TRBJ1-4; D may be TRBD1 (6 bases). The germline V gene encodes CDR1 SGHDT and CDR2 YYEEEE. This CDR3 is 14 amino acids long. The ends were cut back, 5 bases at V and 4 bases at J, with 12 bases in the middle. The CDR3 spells CASSFGTSNEKLFF. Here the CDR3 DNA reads TGTGCCAGCAGTTTCGGGACAAGTAATGAAAAACTGTTTTTT.

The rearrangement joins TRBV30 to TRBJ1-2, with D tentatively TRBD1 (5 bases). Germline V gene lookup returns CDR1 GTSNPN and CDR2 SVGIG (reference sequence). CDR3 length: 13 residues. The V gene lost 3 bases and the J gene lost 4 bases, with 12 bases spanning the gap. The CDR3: CAWRGTGIYGYTF. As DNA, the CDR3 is TGTGCCTGGAGAGGGACGGGGATCTATGGCTACACCTTC.

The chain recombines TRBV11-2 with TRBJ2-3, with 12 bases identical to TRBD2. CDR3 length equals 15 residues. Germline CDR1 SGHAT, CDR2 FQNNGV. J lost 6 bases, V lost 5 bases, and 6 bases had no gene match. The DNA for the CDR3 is TGTGCCAGCAGCCGGGGACTAGCGGGCGGGGATACGCAGTATTTT. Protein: CASSRGLAGGDTQYF.

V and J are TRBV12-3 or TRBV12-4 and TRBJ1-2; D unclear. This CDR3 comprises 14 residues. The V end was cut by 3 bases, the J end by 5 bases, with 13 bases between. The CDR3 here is CASSFSMVKYGYTF. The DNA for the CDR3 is TGTGCCAGCAGTTTTTCGATGGTCAAATATGGCTACACCTTC.

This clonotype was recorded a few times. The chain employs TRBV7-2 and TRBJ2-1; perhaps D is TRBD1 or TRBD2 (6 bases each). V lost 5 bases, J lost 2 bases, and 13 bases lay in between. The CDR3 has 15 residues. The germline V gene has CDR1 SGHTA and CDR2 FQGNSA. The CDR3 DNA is TGTGCCAGCAGCCCGCCCGGGGGCACCTACAATGAGCAGTTCTTC. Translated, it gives CASSPPGGTYNEQFF.

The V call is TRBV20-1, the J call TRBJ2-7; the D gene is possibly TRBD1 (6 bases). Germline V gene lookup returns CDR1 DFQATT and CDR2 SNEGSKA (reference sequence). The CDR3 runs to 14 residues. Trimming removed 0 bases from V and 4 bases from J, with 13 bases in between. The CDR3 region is CSARDRDNSYEQYF. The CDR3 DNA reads TGCAGTGCTAGAGATCGGGACAACTCTTACGAGCAGTACTTC.

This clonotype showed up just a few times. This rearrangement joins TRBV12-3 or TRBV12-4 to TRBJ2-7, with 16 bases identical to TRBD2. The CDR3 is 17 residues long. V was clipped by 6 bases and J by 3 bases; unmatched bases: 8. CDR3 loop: CASSEGLAGGPLYEQYF. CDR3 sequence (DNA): TGTGCCAGCAGCGAGGGACTAGCGGGGGGGCCTCTCTACGAGCAGTACTTC.

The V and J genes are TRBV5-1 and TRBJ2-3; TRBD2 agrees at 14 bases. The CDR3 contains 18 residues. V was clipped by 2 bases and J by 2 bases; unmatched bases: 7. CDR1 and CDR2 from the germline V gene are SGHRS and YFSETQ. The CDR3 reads CASSFQKTSGGATDTQYF. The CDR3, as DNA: TGCGCCAGCAGCTTCCAGAAGACTAGCGGGGGGGCCACAGATACGCAGTATTTT.